The sample holds a few counts of the clone carrying this T cell receptor (beta chain). The antigen is unknown. This CDR3 is built from 15 residues. Trimming left V 5 bases short and J 3 bases short, with 16 bases between. Germline loops: CDR1 SEHNR, CDR2 FQNEAQ (reference sequence). The authors ran a second PCR of roughly 7 to 11 cycles using a sample-barcoded 5' primer and a J-beta primer mix. A tag from a template-switch adaptor with 12 random nucleotides marked each cDNA molecule. Each CDR3 protein gets one entry after TCRdb re-called the 5' RACE reads with MiXCR. This table holds approximately 700,000 distinct CDR3 sequences, approximately 30% found once. This entry comes from a study of blood T cells in healthy people across ages. The study, taken as a whole, reports: Possibly, changes in expanded clonotypes were confounded because donor CMV status was unknown.

The specimen sequenced was blood. This clonotype was sampled from a woman of 80 years or more in good health. The chain couples TRBV7-9 to TRBJ1-1, with D perhaps matching TRBD1 (5 bases). The DNA of the CDR3 is TGTGCCAGCAGCGCCGCGACCGGGGGGGACACTGAAGCTTTCTTT. Translated, it gives CASSAATGGDTEAFF.